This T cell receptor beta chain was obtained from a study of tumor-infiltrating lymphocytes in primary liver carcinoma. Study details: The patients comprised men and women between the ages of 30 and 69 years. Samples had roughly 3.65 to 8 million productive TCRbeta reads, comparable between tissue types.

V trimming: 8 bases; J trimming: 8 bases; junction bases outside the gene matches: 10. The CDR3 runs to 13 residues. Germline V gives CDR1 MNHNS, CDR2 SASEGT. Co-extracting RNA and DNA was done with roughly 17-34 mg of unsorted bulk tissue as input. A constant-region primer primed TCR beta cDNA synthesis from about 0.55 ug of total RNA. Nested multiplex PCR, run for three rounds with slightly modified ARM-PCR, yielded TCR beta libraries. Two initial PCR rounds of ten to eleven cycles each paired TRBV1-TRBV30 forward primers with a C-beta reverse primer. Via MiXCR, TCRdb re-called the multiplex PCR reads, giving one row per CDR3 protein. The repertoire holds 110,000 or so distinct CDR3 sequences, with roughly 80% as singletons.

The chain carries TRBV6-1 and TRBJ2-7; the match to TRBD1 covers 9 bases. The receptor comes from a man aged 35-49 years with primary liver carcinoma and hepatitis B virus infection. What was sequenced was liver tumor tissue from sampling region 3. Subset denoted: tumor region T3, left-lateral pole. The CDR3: CASCNGDRAKQYF. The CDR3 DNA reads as TGTGCCAGCTGTAACGGGGACAGGGCCAAGCAGTACTTC.